This T cell receptor beta chain was sequenced for a study of cytomegalovirus exposure and HLA in healthy donors. Points from the study as a whole: TCR sequences were mostly rare, though some public TCRs occurred in many donors. The study labeled 150 to 200 TCR beta chains cytomegalovirus-associated. TCR beta sequences reportedly predicted the HLA-A and HLA-B alleles of most subjects accurately.

J was trimmed by 2 bases and V by 2 bases; bases with no gene match: 5. The CDR3 has 16 residues. Per the germline V gene, CDR1 is SGHTA and CDR2 is FQGTGA. In the PCR, 60 Vbeta and 13 Jbeta primers were used. The table came from immunoSEQ multiplex PCR; TCRdb's copy has only in-frame clones and leaves some out. The sample carries about 190,000 clones, around 90% recorded once. Comments on this clone: What it binds is unknown.

The origin of this receptor is a boy aged 2-15 years in good health and CMV-seronegative. This chain uses TRBV7-3 with TRBJ2-3; 9 nucleotides align to TRBD2. Material: PBMCs. CDR3 in DNA: TGTGCCAGCAGCTTAGATGCGGGGGGGAACACAGATACGCAGTATTTT. This encodes CASSLDAGGNTDTQYF.